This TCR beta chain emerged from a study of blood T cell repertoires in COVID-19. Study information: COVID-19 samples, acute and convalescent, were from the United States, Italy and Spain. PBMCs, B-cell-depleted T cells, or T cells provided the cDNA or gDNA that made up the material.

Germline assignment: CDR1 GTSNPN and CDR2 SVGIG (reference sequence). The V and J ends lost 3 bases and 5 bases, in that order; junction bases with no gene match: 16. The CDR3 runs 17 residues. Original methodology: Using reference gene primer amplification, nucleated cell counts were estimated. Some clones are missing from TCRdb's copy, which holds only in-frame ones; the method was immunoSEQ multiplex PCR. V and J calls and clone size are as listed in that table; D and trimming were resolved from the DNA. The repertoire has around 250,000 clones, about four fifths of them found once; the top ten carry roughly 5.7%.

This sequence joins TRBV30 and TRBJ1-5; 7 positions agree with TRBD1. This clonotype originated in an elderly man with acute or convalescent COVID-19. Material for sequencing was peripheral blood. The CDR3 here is CAWSPGQIIGGDQPQHF. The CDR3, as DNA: TGTGCCTGGAGCCCGGGACAGATAATTGGAGGCGATCAGCCCCAGCATTTT.